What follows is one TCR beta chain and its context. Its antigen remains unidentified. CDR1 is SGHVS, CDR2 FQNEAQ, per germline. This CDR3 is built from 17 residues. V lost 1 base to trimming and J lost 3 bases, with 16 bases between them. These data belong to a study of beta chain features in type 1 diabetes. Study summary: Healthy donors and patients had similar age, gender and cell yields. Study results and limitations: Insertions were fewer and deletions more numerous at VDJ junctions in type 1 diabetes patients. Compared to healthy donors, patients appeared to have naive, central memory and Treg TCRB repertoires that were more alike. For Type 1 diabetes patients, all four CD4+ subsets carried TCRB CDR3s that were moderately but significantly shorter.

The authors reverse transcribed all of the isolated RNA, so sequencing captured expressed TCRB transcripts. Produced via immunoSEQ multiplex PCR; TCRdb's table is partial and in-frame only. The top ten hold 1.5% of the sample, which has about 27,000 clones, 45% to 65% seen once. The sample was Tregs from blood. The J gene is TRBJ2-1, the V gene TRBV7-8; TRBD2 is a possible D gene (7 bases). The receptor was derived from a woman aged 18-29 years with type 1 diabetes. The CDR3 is CASSLGGAGANYNEQFF. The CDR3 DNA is TGTGCCAGCAGCTTAGGGGGGGCGGGAGCGAACTACAATGAGCAGTTCTTC.